Presented here are 19 T cell receptor beta chains from one specimen sequenced in a study of PD-1 blockade in classical Hodgkin lymphoma. The protocol was immunoSEQ multiplex PCR, while the TCRdb copy is restricted to in-frame clones and leaves out a portion. The table has about 94,000 clones, about 92% seen once. The time point: cycle 4 day 1 (C4D1), after 5 to 7 weeks of nivolumab. Autologous stem cell transplantation was followed by relapse in every patient, and brentuximab vedotin exposure varied. This specimen was peripheral blood mononuclear cells (PBMCs), taken before the fourth cycle of nivolumab. All receptors derive from a human donor with classical Hodgkin lymphoma.

This chain links TRBV6-1 with TRBJ1-5; D is perhaps TRBD1 (6 bases). This CDR3 contains 14 residues. Trimming shortened V by 3 bases and J by 7 bases, and 13 bases separated the two germline ends. Germline CDR1 reads MNHNS; CDR2 reads SASEGT. The CDR3 coding sequence is TGTGCCAGCAGTGAGACTGGGGGCGTACAGCCCCAGCATTTT. This gives the protein CASSETGGVQPQHF.

The V gene is TRBV6-4, the J gene TRBJ2-2; a possible D gene is TRBD2 (5 bases). The CDR3 sequence is 12 residues long. The germline gives CDR1 MRHNA, CDR2 SNTAGT. V lost 8 bases and J lost 5, with 9 bases in between. The CDR3 DNA is TGTGCCAGCGGGAGCAGGACCGGGGAGCTGTTTTTT. Translating it yields CASGSRTGELFF.

V usage is TRBV28 and J usage is TRBJ1-5; 11 positions match TRBD1. The CDR3 has 15 amino acids. CDR1 and CDR2 (germline): MDHEN, SYDVKM. The junction had 7 bases not matched to a gene; V was cut back by 5 bases and J by 7 bases. The CDR3 sequence: CASSAGQGAVQPQHF. CDR3 coding DNA: TGTGCCAGCAGTGCCGGACAGGGGGCAGTCCAGCCCCAGCATTTT. The whole variable domain, remainder taken from reference TRBV28 and TRBJ1-5, is DVKVTQSSRYLVKRTGEKVFLECVQDMDHENMFWYRQDPGLGLRLIYFSYDVKMKEKGDIPEGYSVSREKKERFSLILESASTNQTSMYLCASSAGQGAVQPQHFGDGTRLSIL.

CDR3 sequence reads: CASSLKGRLSSGANVLTF. As DNA, the CDR3 is TGTGCCAGCAGCTTGAAGGGCCGGTTGTCCTCTGGGGCCAACGTCCTGACTTTC. The rearrangement uses TRBV7-9 and TRBJ2-6; the D is unclear. The V end lost 3 bases, the J end lost 0 bases, and 15 bases lay between the germline ends. The CDR3 runs to 18 residues. Looked up from germline, CDR1 is SEHNR and CDR2 is FQNEAQ (reference sequence).

The rearrangement uses TRBV9 and TRBJ2-3; D is unclear. Germline V gives CDR1 SGDLS, CDR2 YYNGEE. The CDR3 totals 15 residues. Trimming took 3 bases from V and 2 from J, leaving 13 bases between them. In nucleotides, the CDR3 is TGTGCCAGCAGCGCCGTCGGTTCTACCACAGATACGCAGTATTTT. Residues: CASSAVGSTTDTQYF.

The CDR3 nucleotides are TGCAGCGTTGGTCATAGCGGGAGAAGTGCCTACGAGCAGTACTTC. Translated: CSVGHSGRSAYEQYF. This chain connects TRBV29-1 to TRBJ2-7; 9 bases agree with TRBD2. The germline CDR1 and CDR2 sequences are SQVTM and ANQGSEA. CDR3 length: 15 residues. The trim removed 4 bases at V and 2 bases at J, leaving 9 bases unmatched.

The J gene is TRBJ2-7, the V gene TRBV5-1; TRBD2 matches 12 bases. The CDR3 consists of 17 residues. Per germline, CDR1 SGHRS and CDR2 YFSETQ. V dropped 0 bases and J dropped 4; count of bases not matched to a gene: 8. The chain's CDR3 is CASSLVASGRAIYEQYF. The DNA for the CDR3 is TGCGCCAGCAGCTTGGTGGCTAGCGGGAGGGCCATATACGAGCAGTACTTC.

The rearrangement links TRBV9 to TRBJ2-7, with 7 bases fitting TRBD1. The CDR3 has 12 residues. CDR1 and CDR2 from the germline V gene are SGDLS and YYNGEE. With V trimmed by 3 bases and J by 6 bases, 3 bases remained unmatched. The CDR3 region has the DNA TGTGCCAGCAGCGCGACAGGGAGCGAGCAGTACTTC. Its protein product is CASSATGSEQYF.

This chain joins TRBV7-9 and TRBJ2-5; D may be TRBD2 (6 bases). The CDR3 contains 15 residues. The germline gives CDR1 SEHNR, CDR2 FQNEAQ (reference sequence). V lost 4 bases and J lost 5, with 17 bases in between. The CDR3 DNA reads as TGTGCCAGCAGCTCCGGGACCGCGGGATGGGAGACCCAGTACTTC. Its protein product is CASSSGTAGWETQYF. Together with reference TRBV7-9 and TRBJ2-5, the CDR3 gives the full variable domain: DTGVSQNPRHKITKRGQNVTFRCDPISEHNRLYWYRQTLGQGPEFLTYFQNEAQLEKSRLLSDRFSAERPKGSFSTLEIQRTEQGDSAMYLCASSSGTAGWETQYFGPGTRLLVL.

This chain links TRBV25-1 with TRBJ1-2; 8 nucleotides align to TRBD1. The germline CDR1 and CDR2 sequences are MGHDK and SYGVNS. The CDR3 sequence is 16 residues long. Trimming took 3 bases from V and 2 from J; bases not matched to a gene: 8. DNA for the CDR3: TGTGCCAGCAGTGAGACAGGGGATGTAGGGAACTATGGCTACACCTTC. It is translated as CASSETGDVGNYGYTF.

J is TRBJ2-5 and V is TRBV6-5; D may correspond to TRBD1 or TRBD2 (6 bases each). V lost 8 bases and J 4 bases, leaving 14 bases between the germline ends. Germline CDR1 reads MNHEY; CDR2 reads SVGAGI. The CDR3 length is 13 residues. CDR3 sequence (DNA): TGTGCCAGCGGCCTACAGGGACTAGAGACCCAGTACTTC. Translating it yields CASGLQGLETQYF.

The rearrangement joins TRBV7-9 to TRBJ2-1; possibly TRBD2 for D (5 bases). Trimming took 4 bases from V and 4 from J, leaving 14 bases between them. This CDR3 is built from 15 residues. Germline CDR1 SEHNR, CDR2 FQNEAQ (reference sequence). This chain's CDR3 is CASSYTSQAYNEQFF. The CDR3 DNA sequence: TGTGCCAGCAGCTACACTAGTCAGGCATACAATGAGCAGTTCTTC. Together with reference TRBV7-9 and TRBJ2-1, the CDR3 gives the full variable domain: DTGVSQNPRHKITKRGQNVTFRCDPISEHNRLYWYRQTLGQGPEFLTYFQNEAQLEKSRLLSDRFSAERPKGSFSTLEIQRTEQGDSAMYLCASSYTSQAYNEQFFGPGTRLTVL.

This clone was picked up one time. The chain couples TRBV11-2 to TRBJ2-7, with D perhaps TRBD1 (6 bases). Per the germline V gene, CDR1 is SGHAT and CDR2 is FQNNGV. Trimming took off 6 bases at V and 3 bases at J, with 12 bases between the two ends. CDR3 length: 13 amino acids. CDR3 bases: TGTGCCAGCAGTCATACAGGGTTCTACGAGCAGTACTTC. Encoded protein: CASSHTGFYEQYF.

The chain links TRBV15 to TRBJ1-4; TRBD1 is a possible D gene (5 bases). Per germline, CDR1 LNHNV and CDR2 YYDKDF (reference sequence). The CDR3 has 17 residues. Trimming stripped 2 bases from V and 3 bases from J, with 16 bases between. The CDR3 sequence is CATSRQGAGRANEKLFF. In DNA, the CDR3 is TGTGCCACCAGCAGACAGGGCGCAGGCAGGGCTAATGAAAAACTGTTTTTT.

This chain joins TRBV11-2 and TRBJ2-7, with D perhaps being TRBD1 or TRBD2 (6 bases each). The CDR3 sequence is 15 residues long. CDR1 is SGHAT, CDR2 FQNNGV, per germline. The ends were cut back, 5 bases at V and 3 bases at J, with 17 bases in the middle. Written as DNA, the CDR3 is TGTGCCAGCAGCCCGCCGGGGGCTGGGCGCTACGAGCAGTACTTC. It yields the protein CASSPPGAGRYEQYF.

The chain carries TRBV29-1 and TRBJ2-7, with TRBD2 identical over 9 bases. The germline V gene encodes CDR1 SQVTM and CDR2 ANQGSEA. Germline trimming cut 4 bases from V and 2 bases from J; bases unmatched to any gene: 3. This CDR3 is built from 13 residues. The DNA for the CDR3 is TGCAGCGTTGGTGTAGCGGGAGCCTACGAGCAGTACTTC. Residues: CSVGVAGAYEQYF.

The chain couples TRBV7-9 to TRBJ2-1; D call uncertain. The V end lost 0 bases, the J end lost 8 bases, and 5 bases lay between the germline ends. CDR1 and CDR2 from the germline V gene are SEHNR and FQNEAQ (reference sequence). This CDR3 region has 12 residues. The CDR3 region is CASSLARDEQFF. The DNA for the CDR3 is TGTGCCAGCAGCTTAGCCCGGGATGAGCAGTTCTTC.

The V gene is TRBV28, the J gene TRBJ2-7; possible D gene TRBD2, 5 bases. CDR1 is MDHEN, CDR2 SYDVKM, per germline. The CDR3 runs 14 residues. The ends were cut back, 5 bases at V and 3 bases at J, with 14 bases in the middle. The CDR3 DNA is TGTGCCAGCAGTCCCGGGGAAGGGCGCTACGAGCAGTACTTC. This codes for CASSPGEGRYEQYF.

The chain recombines TRBV6-5 with TRBJ2-5; possibly TRBD2 for D (6 bases). Trimming took off 6 bases at V and 9 bases at J, with 20 bases between the two ends. There are 14 residues in the CDR3. The germline V gene has CDR1 MNHEY and CDR2 SVGAGI. The CDR3 DNA is TGTGCCAGCAGATTCGACAGTCCTAGCGCAGCCCAGTACTTC. This gives the protein CASRFDSPSAAQYF.